Each of the 26 T cell receptor beta chains below was sequenced from the same sample in a study of beta chain features in type 1 diabetes. Reverse transcription of all isolated RNA meant that expressed TCRB transcripts were sequenced. Repertoires were generated with immunoSEQ multiplex PCR, while TCRdb's copy carries only in-frame clones and drops some. This table holds about 160,000 clones, around 8% found once. Material: central memory CD4+ T cells from blood. The source is a man aged 18 to 29 in good health.

This clone has just a few counts. V gene TRBV4-2 combines with J gene TRBJ1-4, with D perhaps matching TRBD1 (6 bases). This CDR3 contains 16 residues. Germline CDR1 and CDR2: LGHNA and YNFKEQ. Trimming removed 0 bases at V and 8 bases at J, with 16 bases between. As DNA, the CDR3 is TGTGCCAGCAGCCAAGAGAGGGCAGGGGTGGGGGAAAAACTGTTTTTT. It is translated as CASSQERAGVGEKLFF.

This clone was seen a few times. The rearrangement links TRBV7-2 to TRBJ1-1; a possible D gene is TRBD1 (5 bases). The CDR3 is 16 residues long. Trimming left V 7 bases short and J 1 base short, with 19 bases between. CDR1 SGHTA and CDR2 FQGNSA come from the germline V gene. CDR3 coding DNA: TGTGCCAGCAATTCTGAAGGGGCAGGGCCGAACACTGAAGCTTTCTTT. Its translation is CASNSEGAGPNTEAFF.

Many counts were recorded for this clone. The chain links TRBV11-2 to TRBJ2-3; 8 bases are a match to TRBD1. The CDR3 totals 13 residues. Trimming cost V 4 bases and J 8 bases; bases outside gene matches: 5. CDR1 and CDR2 from the germline V gene are SGHAT and FQNNGV. The CDR3: CASSSLQGGTQYF. CDR3 sequence (DNA): TGTGCCAGCAGCTCCCTACAGGGGGGTACGCAGTATTTT.

This rearrangement joins TRBV5-1 to TRBJ1-2, with 7 bases matching TRBD1. V trimming: 0 bases; J trimming: 6 bases; junction bases outside the gene matches: 8. CDR3 length: 15 amino acids. Germline CDR1 is SGHRS and CDR2 is YFSETQ. This CDR3 reads CASSLAAGQGDGYTF. The CDR3 bases are TGCGCCAGCAGCTTGGCGGCAGGTCAGGGGGATGGCTACACCTTC.

In the case of this clone: The germline gene is not matched at one end of the junction; a read error may be the cause. V is TRBV6-5 and J is TRBJ1-1, with 11 nucleotides matching TRBD1. Germline V gene sequence: CDR1 MNHEY, CDR2 SVGAGI. The CDR3 spans 15 residues. CDR3: CAISDLDRGRAEAFF. CDR3 DNA sequence: TGTGCCATCAGTGACTTGGACAGGGGGCGGGCTGAAGCTTTCTTT.

At least ten counts were recorded for this clone. The chain combines TRBV5-1 with TRBJ2-5, with 8 bases lining up with TRBD2. V lost 1 base, J lost 5 bases, and 10 bases stayed unmatched. The CDR3 is made up of 16 amino acids. Per germline, CDR1 SGHRS and CDR2 YFSETQ. CDR3 sequence reads: CASSLLPAGEVETQYF. The CDR3 DNA is TGCGCCAGCAGCTTGTTGCCAGCGGGAGAGGTGGAGACCCAGTACTTC.

This clone appeared many times. V gene TRBV7-2 combines with J gene TRBJ2-5, with D possibly matching TRBD1 (6 bases). Per the germline V gene, CDR1 is SGHTA and CDR2 is FQGNSA. The CDR3 is 16 amino acids. The ends were cut back, 5 bases at V and 4 bases at J, with 20 bases in the middle. CDR3 in amino acids: CASSLLGAQGGETQYF. DNA of the CDR3: TGTGCCAGCAGCCTACTAGGCGCCCAAGGGGGAGAGACCCAGTACTTC.

In this sample, this clone turned up a few times. The chain has TRBV11-2 and TRBJ2-1; 9 bases are a match to TRBD2. Germline loops: CDR1 SGHAT, CDR2 FQNNGV. J gave up 6 bases and V 1 base, and 7 bases lay outside the gene matches. This CDR3 spans 16 amino acids. CDR3 protein: CASSLGETSGTNEQFF. The CDR3 coding sequence is TGTGCCAGCAGCTTAGGAGAGACTAGCGGAACCAATGAGCAGTTCTTC.

The chain is built from TRBV6-5 and TRBJ2-1, with D unresolved. The CDR3 has 15 residues. V was cut by 2 bases and J by 6 bases, with 14 bases left in between. Germline CDR1 reads MNHEY; CDR2 reads SVGAGI. CDR3 DNA: TGTGCCAGCAGTTACAGTGCTAGTGCCGGCAATGAGCAGTTCTTC. It specifies CASSYSASAGNEQFF.

The genes are TRBV7-2 and TRBJ1-2; no clear D gene. V shed 0 bases and J shed 8 bases, with 10 bases lying between them. The CDR3 covers 13 residues. Germline values: CDR1 SGHTA, CDR2 FQGNSA. The CDR3 here is CASSLAGEDGYTF. CDR3 sequence (DNA): TGTGCCAGCAGCTTAGCTGGGGAGGACGGCTACACCTTC. The full variable domain, with the rest looked up from reference TRBV7-2 and TRBJ1-2, is GAGVSQSPSNKVTEKGKDVELRCDPISGHTALYWYRQSLGQGLEFLIYFQGNSAPDKSGLPSDRFSAERTGGSVSTLTIQRTQQEDSAVYLCASSLAGEDGYTFGSGTRLTVV.

This clone was observed at least ten times. The V gene is TRBV29-1, the J gene TRBJ2-1; D is undetermined. Germline values: CDR1 SQVTM, CDR2 ANQGSEA. The CDR3 extends over 12 amino acids. Trimming cost V 3 bases and J 0 bases, with 3 bases left between them. The CDR3 is CSVDSSYNEQFF. Written as DNA, the CDR3 is TGCAGCGTTGACAGCTCCTACAATGAGCAGTTCTTC.

A note on this clone: One end of the junction varies from germline; a read error may be responsible. V and J are TRBV10-3 and TRBJ2-1; weak D call: TRBD2 (6 bases). CDR1 ENHRY and CDR2 SYGVKD come from the germline V gene. This CDR3 comprises 15 residues. The DNA for the CDR3 is TGTGCCAGCAGTTACTGGGGTGGGAGGTTCAATGAGCAGTTCTTC. Residues: CASSYWGGRFNEQFF.

This clone appeared a few times. The genes are TRBV11-2 and TRBJ1-2; 7 nucleotides agree with TRBD1. Germline CDR1 is SGHAT and CDR2 is FQNNGV. CDR3 length: 16 amino acids. J lost 4 bases, V lost 5 bases, and 13 bases had no gene match. The CDR3 is CASSSRDSVMIYGYTF. The CDR3, as DNA: TGTGCCAGCAGCAGCCGGGACAGCGTTATGATCTATGGCTACACCTTC.

Concerning this clone itself: An end of the junction does not agree with germline; a read error may underlie this. The J gene is TRBJ2-4, the V gene TRBV27, with D tentatively TRBD2 (6 bases). This CDR3 is built from 14 residues. Germline V gene sequence: CDR1 MNHEY, CDR2 SMNVEV (reference sequence). The CDR3 region has the DNA TGTGCCAGCCGACTATCGGGAGCCCAAAACATTCAGTACTTC. Its translation is CASRLSGAQNIQYF.

This clone was observed a few times. V usage is TRBV6-5 and J usage is TRBJ2-5; TRBD2 matches 9 bases. This CDR3 contains 15 residues. V was pared by 5 bases and J by 5 bases, with 9 bases of the junction left unmatched. Germline CDR1 and CDR2: MNHEY and SVGAGI. The CDR3: CASSGPGLAGETQYF. DNA for the CDR3: TGTGCCAGCAGTGGACCGGGACTAGCAGGGGAGACCCAGTACTTC.

The chain has TRBV7-2 and TRBJ1-2; TRBD1 matches 10 bases. J was trimmed by 8 bases and V by 5 bases; bases with no gene match: 5. The germline gives CDR1 SGHTA, CDR2 FQGNSA. The CDR3 sequence is 13 residues long. As DNA, the CDR3 is TGTGCCAGCAGCAAGGACAGGGGGAAGGGCTACACCTTC. It encodes CASSKDRGKGYTF.

This clone was seen a single time. CDR3 residues: CASGRQGREQFF. The CDR3 DNA reads as TGTGCCAGCGGCCGACAGGGACGTGAGCAGTTCTTC. V gene TRBV7-2 combines with J gene TRBJ2-1; 7 bases are a match to TRBD1. Germline V gene data show CDR1 as SGHTA and CDR2 as FQGNSA. The CDR3 runs to 12 residues. V shed 8 bases and J 9 bases; nucleotides not matched to a gene: 7.

This clone was counted a few times. The chain couples TRBV9 to TRBJ2-2; 9 nucleotides agree with TRBD1. Germline V gene lookup returns CDR1 SGDLS and CDR2 YYNGEE. The CDR3 is 15 amino acids. V shed 3 bases, J shed 5 bases, and the junction held 5 bases outside the gene matches. The CDR3 protein is CASSGGTGRTGELFF. In nucleotides, the CDR3 is TGTGCCAGCAGCGGGGGGACAGGGCGGACCGGGGAGCTGTTTTTT.

V and J are TRBV5-1 and TRBJ1-2; TRBD1 aligns across 10 bases. CDR3 length: 13 amino acids. The junction had 2 bases not matched to a gene; V was cut back by 4 bases and J by 5 bases. Looked up from germline, CDR1 is SGHRS and CDR2 is YFSETQ. This chain's CDR3 is CASSPDRGYGYTF. The CDR3 DNA sequence: TGCGCCAGCAGCCCGGACAGGGGGTATGGCTACACCTTC.

The chain links TRBV5-4 to TRBJ2-7, with 9 bases identical to TRBD2. This CDR3 comprises 15 residues. Unmatched junction bases numbered 6, after V lost 0 bases and J lost 5 bases. Germline V gene sequence: CDR1 SGHNT, CDR2 YYREEE (reference sequence). CDR3 sequence (DNA): TGTGCCAGCAGCTTGGTTTCTAGCGGGAATCACGAGCAGTACTTC. It codes for CASSLVSSGNHEQYF.

This clone showed up just a few times. The chain employs TRBV7-9 and TRBJ1-2, with 8 bases identical to TRBD1. There are 15 residues in the CDR3. Trimming removed 5 bases from V and 4 bases from J; junction bases left unmatched: 9. Germline V gives CDR1 SEHNR, CDR2 FQNEAQ (reference sequence). CDR3: CASSRHPDRAYGYTF. CDR3 DNA: TGTGCCAGCAGCCGCCACCCGGACAGGGCCTATGGCTACACCTTC.

This clone appeared many times. The chain combines TRBV6-5 with TRBJ2-1, with TRBD1 identical over 7 bases. The CDR3 is 15 amino acids. With V trimmed by 5 bases and J by 8 bases, 12 bases remained unmatched. Germline loops: CDR1 MNHEY, CDR2 SVGAGI. CDR3 nucleotide sequence: TGTGCCAGCAGTCCCCGGGGCAGGGGGAGACATGAGCAGTTCTTC. It translates to CASSPRGRGRHEQFF.

Only a few counts were recorded for this clone. The rearrangement joins TRBV4-3 to TRBJ2-3; weak D call: TRBD2 (6 bases). The germline V gene encodes CDR1 LGHNA and CDR2 YSLEER. The CDR3 covers 15 residues. The V end lost 1 base, the J end lost 5 bases, and 13 bases lay between the germline ends. CDR3 coding DNA: TGCGCCAGCAGCCAAGGAGACGGGGGAATAGATACGCAGTATTTT. Translating it yields CASSQGDGGIDTQYF.

The chain is built from TRBV6-5 and TRBJ2-3, with D unclear. The CDR3 contains 14 residues. The germline gives CDR1 MNHEY, CDR2 SVGAGI. Trimming took 6 bases from V and 4 from J, leaving 14 bases between them. The CDR3 DNA follows: TGTGCCAGCAGGACAAGTCTCACCCCAGATACGCAGTATTTT. It yields the protein CASRTSLTPDTQYF.

The table lists this clone with a few counts. The J gene is TRBJ2-1, the V gene TRBV7-2; D might be TRBD2 (6 bases). In germline, CDR1 is SGHTA, CDR2 FQGNSA. Trimming stripped 1 base from V and 8 bases from J, with 18 bases between. The CDR3 is 16 residues long. CDR3: CASSLGPGTGGDEQFF. CDR3 nucleotide sequence: TGTGCCAGCAGCTTAGGACCCGGGACTGGAGGCGATGAGCAGTTCTTC.

This CDR3 reads CASSSGGGLTGELFF. CDR3 bases: TGTGCCAGCAGCTCGGGCGGGGGACTGACCGGGGAGCTGTTTTTT. The chain employs TRBV7-6 and TRBJ2-2; 7 bases agree with TRBD2. The V gene end was trimmed by 4 bases and the J gene end by 5 bases; junction bases not matched to a gene: 7. Germline-derived CDR1 and CDR2 are SGHVS and FNYEAQ. The CDR3 is 15 residues long.